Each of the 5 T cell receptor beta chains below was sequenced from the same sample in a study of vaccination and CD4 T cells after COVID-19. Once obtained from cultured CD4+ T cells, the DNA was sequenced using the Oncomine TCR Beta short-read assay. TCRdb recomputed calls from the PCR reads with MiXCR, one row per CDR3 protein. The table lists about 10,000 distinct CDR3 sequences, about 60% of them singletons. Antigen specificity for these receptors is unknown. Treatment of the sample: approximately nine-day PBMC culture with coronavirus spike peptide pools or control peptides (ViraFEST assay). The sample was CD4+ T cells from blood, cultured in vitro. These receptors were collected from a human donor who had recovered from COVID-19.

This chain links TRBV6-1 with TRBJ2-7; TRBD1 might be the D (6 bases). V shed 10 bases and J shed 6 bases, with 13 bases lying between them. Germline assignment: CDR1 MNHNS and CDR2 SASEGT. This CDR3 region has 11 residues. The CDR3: CAIEGVGEQYF. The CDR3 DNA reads TGTGCCATAGAGGGGGTAGGCGAGCAGTACTTC.

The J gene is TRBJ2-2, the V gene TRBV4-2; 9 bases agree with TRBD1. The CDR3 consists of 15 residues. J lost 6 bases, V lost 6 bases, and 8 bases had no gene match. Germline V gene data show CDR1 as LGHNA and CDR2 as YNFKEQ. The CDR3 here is CASRQTGGFSGELFF. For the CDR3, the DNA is TGTGCCAGCAGGCAGACAGGGGGTTTTTCCGGGGAGCTGTTTTTT.

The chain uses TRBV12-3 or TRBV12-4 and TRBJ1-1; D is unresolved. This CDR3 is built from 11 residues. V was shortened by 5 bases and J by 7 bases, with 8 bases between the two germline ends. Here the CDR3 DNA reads TGTGCCAGCAGTCGGACGGGTGAAGCTTTCTTT. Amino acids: CASSRTGEAFF.

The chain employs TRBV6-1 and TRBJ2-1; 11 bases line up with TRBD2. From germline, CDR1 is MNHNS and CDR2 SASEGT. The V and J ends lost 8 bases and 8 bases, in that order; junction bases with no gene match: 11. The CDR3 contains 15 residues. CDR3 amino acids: CASSMTSGKLDEQFF. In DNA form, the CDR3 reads TGTGCCAGCTCCATGACTAGCGGGAAGTTGGATGAGCAGTTCTTC.

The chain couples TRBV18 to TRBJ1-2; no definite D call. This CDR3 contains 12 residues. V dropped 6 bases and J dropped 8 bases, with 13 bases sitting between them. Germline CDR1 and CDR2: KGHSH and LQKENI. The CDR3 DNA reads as TGTGCCAGCTCCCTGACCCGTTCGGGCTACACCTTC. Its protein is CASSLTRSGYTF.